What follows are 10 T cell receptor beta chains derived from one specimen sequenced in a study of blood T cells in healthy people across ages. Sample-barcoded 5' priming and a J-beta primer mix drove a second PCR of about 6 to 12 cycles. TCRdb called the 5' RACE reads again in MiXCR, with one record for every CDR3 protein. Here the sample spans about 720,000 distinct CDR3 sequences, 22% being singletons. The sequencing input was blood. These receptors were collected from a man aged 70-80 years in good health.

In its sample, this clonotype was seen a few times. V gene TRBV2 combines with J gene TRBJ1-4; 7 positions match TRBD1. The V gene's germline CDR1 is SNHLY and CDR2 FYNNEI. The V segment lost 6 bases and the J segment 7 bases; nucleotides outside the gene matches: 5. This CDR3 comprises 13 residues. Written as DNA, the CDR3 is TGTGCCAGCAGGATCAACAGGGGTGAAAAACTGTTTTTT. The encoded protein is CASRINRGEKLFF.

This clonotype was seen only a few times. This CDR3 is CASSREANYGYTF. The DNA for the CDR3 is TGTGCCAGCAGCCGGGAAGCTAACTATGGCTACACCTTC. The chain recombines TRBV7-8 with TRBJ1-2; no reliable D call. CDR1 is SGHVS, CDR2 FQNEAQ, per germline. The CDR3 length is 13 residues. The V gene lost 5 bases and the J gene lost 0 bases, with 7 bases spanning the gap.

This chain uses TRBV2 with TRBJ2-5, with 8 bases lining up with TRBD1. The CDR3 totals 14 residues. V was clipped by 8 bases and J by 5 bases; unmatched bases: 10. CDR1 and CDR2 from the germline V gene are SNHLY and FYNNEI. This chain's CDR3 is CASSKTGAGETQYF. CDR3 nucleotides: TGTGCCAGCTCTAAGACAGGGGCAGGGGAGACCCAGTACTTC.

Turning to this clonotype: The junction and the germline gene differ at one end; a read error may be behind it. CDR3 sequence: CANSPWEGNIQYF. The CDR3 DNA reads TGTGCCAACAGTCCCTGGGAGGGAAACATTCAGTACTTC. The rearrangement links TRBV12-3 or TRBV12-4 to TRBJ2-4; TRBD2 matches at 7 bases. The CDR3 consists of 13 residues.

This clonotype was detected a few times. The rearrangement uses TRBV3-1 and TRBJ1-4; no definite D call. The CDR3 runs 15 residues. V was shortened by 1 base and J by 5 bases, with 11 bases between the two germline ends. Per the germline V gene, CDR1 is LGHDT and CDR2 is YNNKEL (reference sequence). The CDR3 DNA sequence: TGTGCCAGCAGCCAAGGGCACAGCGCAAATGAAAAACTGTTTTTT. Its translation is CASSQGHSANEKLFF.

The chain uses TRBV7-2 and TRBJ1-2; D is possibly TRBD1 (6 bases). CDR3 length: 11 residues. Germline V CDR1 and CDR2: SGHTA, FQGNSA. CDR3 in DNA: TGTGCAGGGGGTAACTACTATGGCTACACCTTC. It specifies CAGGNYYGYTF.

This clonotype was picked up a small number of times. This chain connects TRBV27 to TRBJ1-2; 9 bases are a match to TRBD1. Germline V lookup: CDR1 MNHEY, CDR2 SMNVEV (reference sequence). The CDR3 totals 15 residues. V was clipped by 2 bases and J by 8 bases; unmatched bases: 9. Here the CDR3 DNA reads TGTGCCAGCAGTTTACGGGACAGGGCCTCGAGGGGCTACACCTTC. This gives the protein CASSLRDRASRGYTF.

This clonotype turned up a few times. The V and J genes are TRBV29-1 and TRBJ2-5; 7 bases map to TRBD2. Near its end, the DNA agrees better with TRBJ2-1, so the J call may be wrong. The CDR3 covers 14 residues. The germline V gene encodes CDR1 SQVTM and CDR2 ANQGSEA. CDR3 amino acids: CSVAPSGVSNEQFF. CDR3 nucleotide sequence: TGCAGCGTCGCCCCCAGCGGGGTAAGCAATGAGCAGTTCTTC.

This clonotype was observed a few times. The chain recombines TRBV2 with TRBJ2-4, with 7 bases identical to TRBD1. V trimming: 4 bases; J trimming: 8 bases; junction bases outside the gene matches: 8. Germline CDR1 is SNHLY and CDR2 is FYNNEI. The CDR3 is 14 amino acids. The DNA for the CDR3 is TGTGCCAGCAGTGGACAGACAGGGTGGGACATTCAGTACTTC. Protein sequence: CASSGQTGWDIQYF.

This chain joins TRBV7-2 and TRBJ2-1; maybe TRBD2 (5 bases). Trimming left V 4 bases short and J 8 bases short, with 9 bases between. There are 12 residues in the CDR3. Germline CDR1 reads SGHTA; CDR2 reads FQGNSA. The CDR3 coding sequence is TGTGCCAGCAGCTCATCGGGATATGAGCAGTTCTTC. Its translation: CASSSSGYEQFF.